Listed below are T cell receptor beta chains from one sample, sequenced in a study of blood T cell repertoires in COVID-19. Sequencing was performed with immunoSEQ multiplex PCR; in TCRdb, only in-frame clones are kept and a portion is missing. The sample has approximately 140,000 clones, approximately 80% seen once. Sequenced material: peripheral blood. The receptors derive from a man between 65 and 79 years old with acute or convalescent COVID-19. The CDR3 runs from the conserved cysteine through the conserved F or W. The D gene is left open where the match is weak. Size is stated for part of the rows, as once, few or many counts, or as a class when the clone is expanded.

d_call | j_call | clone_size | v_call | cdr3_nt | cdr3_aa
TRBD1 | TRBJ2-7 | few | TRBV4-1 | TGCGCCAGCAGCCAAGTCCGGACAGGGGAAGCCTACGAGCAGTACTTC | CASSQVRTGEAYEQYF
TRBD1 | TRBJ1-4 | NA | TRBV6-5 | TGTGCCAGCAGTCCTTCGACAGGGCGAAATGAAAAACTGTTTTTT | CASSPSTGRNEKLFF
NA | TRBJ1-5 | NA | TRBV7-2 | TGTGCCAGCAGCGCCACAGGGTTCAATCAGCCCCAGCATTTT | CASSATGFNQPQHF
TRBD1 | TRBJ2-7 | NA | TRBV3-1/TRBV3-2 | TGTGCCAGCAGCCAAGGGACAGGGGGCAAGTCCTACGAGCAGTACTTC | CASSQGTGGKSYEQYF
TRBD2 | TRBJ2-3 | NA | TRBV3-1/TRBV3-2 | TGTGCCAGCAGCCAAGCAACGGGAGGGCCGGGAGATACGCAGTATTTT | CASSQATGGPGDTQYF
NA | TRBJ1-1 | NA | TRBV7-6 | TGTGCCAGCAGCTTATCGGTCTCGCAGGGCATGAACACTGAAGCTTTCTTT | CASSLSVSQGMNTEAFF
TRBD1 | TRBJ1-6 | NA | TRBV2 | TGTGCCGGACAGGGCTCCTATAATTCACCCCTCCACTTT | CAGQGSYNSPLHF
NA | TRBJ1-1 | NA | TRBV10-3 | TGTGCCATCAGCGCCGGGACTGGGAACACTGAAGCTTTCTTT | CAISAGTGNTEAFF
TRBD1 | TRBJ1-3 | NA | TRBV5-4 | TGTGCCAGCAGCTTCGGGACAGGGGCTGGAAACACCATATATTTT | CASSFGTGAGNTIYF
TRBD2 | TRBJ2-3 | NA | TRBV4-2 | TGTGCCAGCAGCCAAGATAGTGTTCGTGCTAGCGGGTCTAGCACAGATACGCAGTATTTT | CASSQDSVRASGSSTDTQYF
NA | TRBJ1-1 | NA | TRBV7-2 | TGTGCCAGCAGCTTAGGGGGAGGGCGGAACACTGAAGCTTTCTTT | CASSLGGGRNTEAFF
NA | TRBJ1-1 | NA | TRBV6-5 | TGTGCCAGCAGTTATGGGCAGGTGAACACTGAAGCTTTCTTT | CASSYGQVNTEAFF
TRBD1 | TRBJ2-6 | NA | TRBV28 | TGTGCCAGCACCTCTGCAGGGGGCGCTGGGGCCAACGTCCTGACTTTC | CASTSAGGAGANVLTF
TRBD2 | TRBJ2-7 | NA | TRBV19 | TGTGCCAGTAGTACCCGGACTAGCGGGAGCTACGAGCAGTACTTC | CASSTRTSGSYEQYF
NA | TRBJ1-2 | NA | TRBV28 | TGTGCCAGCAGTCCCCGACAGCTTATCAACTATGGCTACACCTTC | CASSPRQLINYGYTF
TRBD1 | TRBJ1-5 | NA | TRBV2 | TGTGCGACAAGACAGGGGAACGGCAATCAGCCCCAGCATTTT | CATRQGNGNQPQHF
TRBD1 | TRBJ2-3 | NA | TRBV5-3 | TGTGCCAGAAGCCCCAGGGGGACGTCTAGCACAGATACGCAGTATTTT | CARSPRGTSSTDTQYF
TRBD1 | TRBJ1-4 | NA | TRBV4-2 | TGTGCCAGCAGCCCGATCCAGGGGGATGAAAAACTGTTTTTT | CASSPIQGDEKLFF
NA | TRBJ1-6 | NA | TRBV11-2 | TGTGCCAGCAGCTTACCGACACGACATAATTCACCCCTCCACTTT | CASSLPTRHNSPLHF